This T cell receptor beta chain was sequenced in a study of T cell clonality in common variable immunodeficiency. At least ten counts were recorded for this clone. As yet, its antigen is unknown. The CDR3 end lies 3 residues beyond the end of the read and is filled in from the germline J gene. Broader study findings: CVID subjects had higher TCRbeta clonality than healthy controls, most marked in about a third.

V lost 2 bases, J lost 6 bases, and 6 bases stayed unmatched. Germline values: CDR1 KGHSH, CDR2 LQKENI. The CDR3 extends over 15 amino acids. Sequencing was performed with immunoSEQ multiplex PCR; in TCRdb, only in-frame clones are kept and a portion is missing. Altogether roughly 52,000 clones were found in the sample, and no singletons occur. Heparinized whole blood, about 4.5 to 8.5 ml, came from each donor. The chain carries TRBV18 and TRBJ2-3, with 9 bases fitting TRBD1. The sequence was collected from a person aged 18-70 years in good health. The source material was peripheral blood mononuclear cells. CDR3 loop: CASSPTGQGSDTQYF. Partial CDR3 DNA: TGTGCCAGCTCACCAACGGGACAGGGATCGGATACG.